These 29 T cell receptor beta chains came from one sample sequenced in a study of T-cell memory formation after mild COVID-19. Using its own MiXCR run on the 5' RACE reads, TCRdb lists one record per CDR3 protein. The table includes about 88,000 distinct CDR3 sequences, 20% to 25% detected once. Sequencing was done on a sample of PBMCs or a T cell subset sorted from them (not recorded which). The receptors come from a young man who had mild COVID-19 (a few samples of this study predate the infection). Cell type and time point are not known.

The chain carries TRBV2 and TRBJ2-7; weak D call: TRBD1 (6 bases). The CDR3 is 10 amino acids. Deletions cut 8 bases from V and 5 bases from J, with 7 bases between. From germline, CDR1 is SNHLY and CDR2 FYNNEI. The CDR3 sequence is CASGGNEQYV. The DNA of the CDR3 is TGTGCCAGCGGGGGCAACGAGCAGTACGTC.

V and J are TRBV10-3 and TRBJ1-6, with no clear D. There are 15 residues in the CDR3. CDR1 and CDR2 from the germline V gene are ENHRY and SYGVKD. V lost 2 bases to trimming and J lost 7 bases, with 12 bases between them. CDR3 bases: TGTGCCATCAGTGAGAGTTGGGTAGGGAATTCACCCCTCCACTTT. Its protein product is CAISESWVGNSPLHF.

This clonotype was picked up a small number of times. V is TRBV29-1 and J is TRBJ1-6; perhaps TRBD1 as D (5 bases). The ends were cut back, 4 bases at V and 15 bases at J, with 13 bases in the middle. CDR1 SQVTM and CDR2 ANQGSEA come from the germline V gene. This CDR3 has 11 residues. The CDR3 DNA sequence: TGCAGCGTTGCTTTCGGGGGGAGCCTCCACTTT. It translates to CSVAFGGSLHF.

This clonotype was counted a few times. This chain links TRBV29-1 with TRBJ2-1, with 9 nucleotides matching TRBD2. The CDR3 sequence is 14 residues long. Trimming cost V 7 bases and J 0 bases; bases outside gene matches: 4. CDR1 SQVTM and CDR2 ANQGSEA come from the germline V gene. The CDR3, as DNA: TGCAGCGCCGATAGCGGGAGCTCCTACAATGAGCAGTTCTTC. Amino acids: CSADSGSSYNEQFF.

The chain carries TRBV4-1 and TRBJ2-7, with D possibly matching TRBD2 (6 bases). Looked up from germline, CDR1 is MGHRA and CDR2 is YSYEKL. The CDR3 covers 14 residues. V was cut by 3 bases and J by 4 bases, with 13 bases left in between. The CDR3 sequence is CASSHGGTSYEQYF. The CDR3 coding sequence is TGCGCCAGCAGCCATGGAGGGACGTCTTACGAGCAGTACTTC.

V gene TRBV10-3 combines with J gene TRBJ2-3, with D tentatively TRBD2 (6 bases). The germline gives CDR1 ENHRY, CDR2 SYGVKD. V was clipped by 9 bases and J by 6 bases, with 16 bases between them. The CDR3 length is 13 residues. CDR3: CAIQTRSSDTQYF. The CDR3 DNA sequence: TGTGCCATTCAGACTAGATCCTCTGATACGCAGTATTTT.

This clonotype came up a few times. The chain employs TRBV9 and TRBJ2-7; D remains ambiguous. Deletions cut 6 bases from V and 3 bases from J, with 1 base between. This CDR3 contains 9 residues. Germline values: CDR1 SGDLS, CDR2 YYNGEE. The CDR3 bases are TGTGCCAGCAACTACGAGCAGTACTTC. It yields the protein CASNYEQYF.

The chain employs TRBV27 and TRBJ2-7; the D call may be TRBD1 or TRBD2 (6 bases each). Germline assignment: CDR1 MNHEY and CDR2 SMNVEV (reference sequence). Between the trimmed V and J ends, which lost 6 bases and 5 bases, there was a span of 8 bases. This CDR3 has 11 residues. CDR3: CASSGGHEQYF. CDR3 sequence (DNA): TGTGCCAGCAGCGGGGGCCACGAGCAGTACTTC.

The chain uses TRBV7-9 and TRBJ2-1; 7 bases are a match to TRBD1. The CDR3 consists of 17 residues. The V segment lost 0 bases and the J segment 0 bases; nucleotides outside the gene matches: 5. The V gene's germline CDR1 is SEHNR and CDR2 FQNEAQ (reference sequence). CDR3 loop: CASSLAETGSSYNEQFF. The DNA for the CDR3 is TGTGCCAGCAGCTTAGCGGAGACAGGGAGCTCCTACAATGAGCAGTTCTTC.

This clonotype was recorded a few times. V usage is TRBV7-9 and J usage is TRBJ1-1; D is ambiguous. The CDR3 totals 11 residues. Germline CDR1 reads SEHNR; CDR2 reads FQNEAQ (reference sequence). V was pared by 5 bases and J by 11 bases, with 12 bases between. DNA of the CDR3: TGTGCCAGCAGCCGGGGAGTATGGGCTTTCTTT. Protein: CASSRGVWAFF.

This clonotype has a handful of counts. The genes are TRBV19 and TRBJ2-7; a possible D gene is TRBD1 (6 bases). The CDR3 sequence is 15 residues long. The V and J ends lost 4 bases and 3 bases respectively, with 16 bases between them. CDR1 LNHDA and CDR2 SQIVND come from the germline V gene (reference sequence). As DNA, the CDR3 is TGTGCCAGTAGTACAGGGGTCACTAACCTCTACGAGCAGTACTTC. It encodes CASSTGVTNLYEQYF.

This chain links TRBV7-6 with TRBJ2-7; 7 bases fit TRBD1. This CDR3 has 15 amino acids. The V gene end was trimmed by 1 base and the J gene end by 3 bases; junction bases not matched to a gene: 6. The germline CDR1 and CDR2 sequences are SGHVS and FNYEAQ. CDR3 amino acids: CASSLVGDSFYEQYV. The CDR3 nucleotides are TGTGCCAGCAGCTTAGTGGGGGACAGTTTCTACGAGCAGTACGTC.

This chain connects TRBV6-2 or TRBV6-3 to TRBJ2-1; D is uncertain. Germline V lookup: CDR1 MNHEY, CDR2 SVGEGT. The CDR3 is made up of 11 amino acids. Trimming shortened V by 2 bases and J by 9 bases, and 5 bases separated the two germline ends. In DNA, the CDR3 is TGTGCCAGCAGTTACACGGGTGAGCAGTTCTTC. As protein: CASSYTGEQFF.

This chain uses TRBV24-1 with TRBJ2-1; the D is unclear. V was pared by 7 bases and J by 5 bases, with 11 bases between. In germline, CDR1 is KGHDR, CDR2 SFDVKD. This CDR3 is 13 amino acids long. CDR3 protein: CATRSRGHNEQFF. The DNA of the CDR3 is TGTGCCACCAGGTCCCGTGGCCACAATGAGCAGTTCTTC.

The genes are TRBV20-1 and TRBJ2-5, with TRBD1 matching over 8 bases. The J segment lost 4 bases and the V segment lost 3 bases, leaving 7 bases of the junction unmatched. In germline, CDR1 is DFQATT, CDR2 SNEGSKA (reference sequence). CDR3 length equals 14 residues. CDR3 sequence (DNA): TGCAGTGCTAGGGACAGGGTTTTGGCAGAGACCCAGTACTTC. It translates to CSARDRVLAETQYF.

The J gene is TRBJ1-1, the V gene TRBV5-4; maybe TRBD1 (5 bases). V lost 4 bases and J 11 bases, leaving 21 bases between the germline ends. The CDR3 sequence is 14 residues long. The V gene's germline CDR1 is SGHNT and CDR2 YYREEE (reference sequence). CDR3 coding DNA: TGTGCCAGCAGCCAGGAGGAGGTAGGGGTATTGGCTTTCTTT. Translation gives CASSQEEVGVLAFF.

The chain joins TRBV27 to TRBJ2-3; weak D call: TRBD2 (6 bases). V was trimmed by 5 bases and J by 3 bases, leaving 12 bases between them. Germline assignment: CDR1 MNHEY and CDR2 SMNVEV (reference sequence). There are 14 residues in the CDR3. CDR3 region: CASSPMRGTDTQYF. The CDR3 DNA is TGTGCCAGCAGTCCAATGCGGGGAACAGATACGCAGTATTTT.

This clonotype was seen more than once but under ten times. The chain combines TRBV29-1 with TRBJ2-2, with 8 positions matching TRBD1. The germline CDR1 and CDR2 sequences are SQVTM and ANQGSEA. The CDR3 extends over 15 amino acids. V lost 2 bases, J lost 2 bases, and 4 bases stayed unmatched. CDR3 in DNA: TGCAGCGTTGAACCCCAGGGGGCAAACACCGGGGAGCTGTTTTTT. It codes for CSVEPQGANTGELFF.

This clonotype was observed a few times. The rearrangement uses TRBV20-1 and TRBJ2-3, with 9 bases lining up with TRBD2. The CDR3 has 12 residues. The trim removed 7 bases at V and 2 bases at J, leaving 1 base unmatched. The V gene's germline CDR1 is DFQATT and CDR2 SNEGSKA (reference sequence). CDR3 DNA: TGCAGTGGACTAGCGGACACAGATACGCAGTATTTT. Its translation: CSGLADTDTQYF.

This clonotype came up many times. This chain connects TRBV28 to TRBJ2-5; 11 nucleotides line up with TRBD2. Germline lookup yields CDR1 MDHEN and CDR2 SYDVKM. The CDR3 sequence is 15 residues long. Trimming removed 8 bases from V and 5 bases from J; junction bases left unmatched: 10. CDR3 amino acids: CASLAGGAESETQYF. The CDR3 DNA sequence: TGTGCCAGCCTAGCGGGGGGCGCTGAGTCTGAGACCCAGTACTTC.

The chain uses TRBV29-1 and TRBJ1-1; D is possibly TRBD1 (5 bases). Per germline, CDR1 SQVTM and CDR2 ANQGSEA. The CDR3 contains 12 residues. Trimming left V 3 bases short and J 4 bases short, with 9 bases between. The chain's CDR3 is CSVEGQSTEAFF. CDR3 coding DNA: TGCAGCGTTGAGGGGCAGTCCACTGAAGCTTTCTTT. The full variable domain, completed using reference TRBV29-1 and TRBJ1-1, is SAVISQKPSRDICQRGTSLTIQCQVDSQVTMMFWYRQQPGQSLTLIATANQGSEATYESGFVIDKFPISRPNLTFSTLTVSNMSPEDSSIYLCSVEGQSTEAFFGQGTRLTVV.

This clonotype was seen a few times. This rearrangement joins TRBV28 to TRBJ2-7; no clear D gene. The ends were cut back, 5 bases at V and 4 bases at J, with 18 bases in the middle. The CDR3 spans 15 residues. The germline V gene has CDR1 MDHEN and CDR2 SYDVKM. In DNA, the CDR3 is TGTGCCAGCAGTGGTCGTGAGTGGGTGTCTTACGAGCAGTACGTC. This codes for CASSGREWVSYEQYV.

This clonotype came up a few times. CDR3: CASSQALGEFYNEQFF. DNA for the CDR3: TGTGCCAGCAGCCAGGCCCTAGGAGAATTCTACAATGAGCAGTTCTTC. The chain joins TRBV3-1 to TRBJ2-1; D not resolved. The V end lost 3 bases, the J end lost 3 bases, and 15 bases lay between the germline ends. The V gene's germline CDR1 is LGHDT and CDR2 YNNKEL (reference sequence). This CDR3 has 16 residues.

The chain recombines TRBV4-1 with TRBJ1-4, with D perhaps matching TRBD1 (5 bases). Germline lookup yields CDR1 MGHRA and CDR2 YSYEKL. CDR3 length: 16 amino acids. Trimming removed 3 bases from V and 3 bases from J, with 14 bases in between. The CDR3 loop reads CASSHRGRTSNEKLFF. The CDR3 coding sequence is TGCGCCAGCAGCCACCGCGGCAGGACATCTAATGAAAAACTGTTTTTT.

The sample holds a few counts of this clonotype. V usage is TRBV5-1 and J usage is TRBJ1-1, with unresolved D. The CDR3 spans 16 residues. Germline CDR1 reads SGHRS; CDR2 reads YFSETQ. V shed 3 bases and J shed 0 bases, with 15 bases lying between them. CDR3 DNA sequence: TGCGCCAGCAGCTCCACGTCGGTAACCATGAACACTGAAGCTTTCTTT. Amino acids: CASSSTSVTMNTEAFF.

The chain is built from TRBV19 and TRBJ2-1; 7 nucleotides align to TRBD2. This CDR3 region has 14 residues. V dropped 9 bases and J dropped 2; count of bases not matched to a gene: 7. Looked up from germline, CDR1 is LNHDA and CDR2 is SQIVND (reference sequence). The DNA for the CDR3 is TGTGCCAGCGGAACTCGGGGGGCCTACAATGAGCAGTTCTTC. This translates into CASGTRGAYNEQFF.

The chain recombines TRBV7-3 with TRBJ2-1, with TRBD2 matching 7 bases. Per the germline V gene, CDR1 is SGHTA and CDR2 is FQGTGA. V was clipped by 2 bases and J by 6 bases; unmatched bases: 4. The CDR3 spans 14 residues. The CDR3 coding sequence is TGTGCCAGCAGCTTACTAGCGGCGAGCAATGAGCAGTTCTTC. This translates into CASSLLAASNEQFF. The whole variable domain, filled in from reference TRBV7-3 and TRBJ2-1, reads GAGVSQTPSNKVTEKGKYVELRCDPISGHTALYWYRQSLGQGPEFLIYFQGTGAADDSGLPNDRFFAVRPEGSVSTLKIQRTERGDSAVYLCASSLLAASNEQFFGPGTRLTVL.

The sample holds a few counts of this clonotype. The J gene is TRBJ2-5, the V gene TRBV6-6; tentatively, D is TRBD2 (5 bases). The CDR3 runs to 14 residues. V gave up 5 bases and J gave up 5 bases, with 15 bases separating them. In germline, CDR1 is MNHNY, CDR2 SVGAGI (reference sequence). CDR3 loop: CASSRLTSGETQYF. CDR3 nucleotides: TGTGCCAGCAGTAGACTTACCTCGGGGGAGACCCAGTACTTC.

The J gene is TRBJ2-5, the V gene TRBV7-9; D might be TRBD2 (5 bases). The germline CDR1 and CDR2 sequences are SEHNR and FQNEAQ (reference sequence). The CDR3 is 13 amino acids. The V end was cut by 3 bases, the J end by 5 bases, with 10 bases between. The CDR3 nucleotides read TGTGCCAGCAGCTTTCCGGGGATCGAGACCCAGTACTTC. Its translation: CASSFPGIETQYF.